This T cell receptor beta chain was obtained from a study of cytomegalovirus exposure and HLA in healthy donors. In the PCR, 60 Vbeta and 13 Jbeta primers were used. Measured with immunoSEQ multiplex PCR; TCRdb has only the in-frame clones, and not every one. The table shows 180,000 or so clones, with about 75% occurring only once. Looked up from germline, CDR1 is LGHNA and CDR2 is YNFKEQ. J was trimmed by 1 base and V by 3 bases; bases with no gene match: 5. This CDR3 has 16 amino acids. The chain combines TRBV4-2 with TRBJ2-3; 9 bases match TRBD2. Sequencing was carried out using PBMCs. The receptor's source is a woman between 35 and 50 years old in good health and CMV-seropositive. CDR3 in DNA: TGTGCCAGCAGCCATTCTAGCGGGGTGGGCACAGATACGCAGTATTTT. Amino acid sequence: CASSHSSGVGTDTQYF.